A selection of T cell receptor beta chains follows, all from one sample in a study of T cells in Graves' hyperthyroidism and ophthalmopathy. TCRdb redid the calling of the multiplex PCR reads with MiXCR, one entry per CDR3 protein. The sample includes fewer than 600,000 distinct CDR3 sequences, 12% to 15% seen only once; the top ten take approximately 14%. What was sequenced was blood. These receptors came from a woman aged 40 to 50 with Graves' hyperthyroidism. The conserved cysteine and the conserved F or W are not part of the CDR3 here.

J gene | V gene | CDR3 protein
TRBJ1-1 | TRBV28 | ASSSYGGENTEAF
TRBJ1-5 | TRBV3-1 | ASSQDGQPQH
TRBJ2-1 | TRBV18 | ASSQNKNNEQL
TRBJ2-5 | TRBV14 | ASSRRSLDPHQETQY
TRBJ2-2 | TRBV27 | ASSPGTSGRAGRSGELF
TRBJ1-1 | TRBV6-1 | ASSEYAGRNTEAF
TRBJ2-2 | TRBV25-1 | ASSRDPGNTGELF
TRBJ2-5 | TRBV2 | ASSESVAPQETQY
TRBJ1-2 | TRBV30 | AWSVHRGIYGYT
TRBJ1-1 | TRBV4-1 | ASSQGQGGREAF
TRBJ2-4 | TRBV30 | AWSVQGFRY
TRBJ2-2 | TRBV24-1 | ATSQLAGVNTGELF
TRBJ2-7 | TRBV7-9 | ASALGTGNSYEQY
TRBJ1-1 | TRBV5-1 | ASSSWTVRTEAF
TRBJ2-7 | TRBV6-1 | ASSASTGDPYEQY
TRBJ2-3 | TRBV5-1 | ASSSGTFTDTQY
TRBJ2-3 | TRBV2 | ASSLWTGPPDTQY
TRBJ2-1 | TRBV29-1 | STHGGGNEQF
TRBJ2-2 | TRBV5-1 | ASSSGLAGGNTGELF
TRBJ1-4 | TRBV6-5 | ASSYDRVYLF
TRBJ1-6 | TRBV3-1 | ASASTVSPLH
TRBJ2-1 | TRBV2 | ASRATSGRYNEQF
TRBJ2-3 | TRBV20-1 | SARDRDLASTDTQY
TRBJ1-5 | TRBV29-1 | SVTVYGDSNQPQH
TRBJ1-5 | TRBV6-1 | ASIVSASNNQPQH
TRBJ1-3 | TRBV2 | ASSVGGISGNTIY
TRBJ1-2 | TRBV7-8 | ASSLHLTNYGYT
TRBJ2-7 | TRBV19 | ASSIDPTGNSYEQY
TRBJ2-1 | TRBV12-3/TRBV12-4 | ASSLIANEQF
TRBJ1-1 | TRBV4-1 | ASSDRDFVNTEAF
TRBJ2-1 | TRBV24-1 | ATSDPTGGSYNEQF
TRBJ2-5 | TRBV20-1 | SASPLAGGFETQY
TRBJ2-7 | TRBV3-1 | ASSSSGVGEQY
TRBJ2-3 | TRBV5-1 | ASSLGQIYSTDTQY
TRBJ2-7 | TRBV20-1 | SAREGAYTYEQY
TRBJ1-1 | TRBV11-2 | ASSLTTMNTEAF
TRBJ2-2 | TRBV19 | ASSITGAGELF
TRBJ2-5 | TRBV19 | ASSMWLAGKETQY
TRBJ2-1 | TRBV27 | ASSWSPTPYNEQF
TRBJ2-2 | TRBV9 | ASSVTENTGELF
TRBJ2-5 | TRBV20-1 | SARVFPGTSGYQETQY
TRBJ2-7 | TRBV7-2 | ASSLMEAAHEQY
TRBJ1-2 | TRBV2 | ASSSGRGPFNYGYT
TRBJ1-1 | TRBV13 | ASMQGYPFGDTEAF
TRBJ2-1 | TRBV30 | AWSVLRAGSYNEQF
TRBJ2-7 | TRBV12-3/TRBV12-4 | ASSWDWSYEQY
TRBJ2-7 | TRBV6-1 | ASTDGPHYEQY
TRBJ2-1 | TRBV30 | AWSVRYNEQF